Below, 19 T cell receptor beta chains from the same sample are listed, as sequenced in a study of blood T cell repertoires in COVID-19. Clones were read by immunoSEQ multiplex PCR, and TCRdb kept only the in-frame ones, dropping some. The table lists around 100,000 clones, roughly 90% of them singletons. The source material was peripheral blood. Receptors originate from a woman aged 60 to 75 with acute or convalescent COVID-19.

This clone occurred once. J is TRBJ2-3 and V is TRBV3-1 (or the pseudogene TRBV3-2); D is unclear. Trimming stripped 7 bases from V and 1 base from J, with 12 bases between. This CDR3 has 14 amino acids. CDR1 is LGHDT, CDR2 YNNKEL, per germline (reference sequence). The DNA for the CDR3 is TGTGCCAGCACCCGAGGTGTCGGCACAGATACGCAGTATTTT. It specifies CASTRGVGTDTQYF.

DNA of the CDR3: TGCAGTGCTAGTTTTGGGACAGGGGGTTATGGCTACACCTTC. Translation: CSASFGTGGYGYTF. This chain uses TRBV20-1 with TRBJ1-2, with 11 bases identical to TRBD1. J gave up 5 bases and V 3 bases, and 5 bases lay outside the gene matches. CDR1 is DFQATT, CDR2 SNEGSKA, per germline (reference sequence). The CDR3 is 14 amino acids.

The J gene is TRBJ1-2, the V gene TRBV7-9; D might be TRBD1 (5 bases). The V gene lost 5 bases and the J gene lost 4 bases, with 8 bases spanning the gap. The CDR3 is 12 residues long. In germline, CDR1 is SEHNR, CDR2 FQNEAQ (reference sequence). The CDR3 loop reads CASSVDSYGYTF. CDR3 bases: TGTGCCAGCAGCGTCGACAGCTATGGCTACACCTTC.

CDR3 DNA sequence: TGCGCCAGCAGCTCAGGGACAGGCGTACCCGTTTCACCCCTCCACTTT. Its translation is CASSSGTGVPVSPLHF. The V gene is TRBV5-1, the J gene TRBJ1-6; 8 bases are shared with TRBD1. Germline V CDR1 and CDR2: SGHRS, YFSETQ. V was pared by 3 bases and J by 9 bases, with 11 bases of the junction left unmatched. This CDR3 is 16 amino acids long.

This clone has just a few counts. CDR3 DNA: TGTGCCAGCAGCCTAGCGGGAGGGCGGGAGCAGTACTTC. Its translation: CASSLAGGREQYF. The chain combines TRBV6-5 with TRBJ2-7; 12 bases agree with TRBD2. This CDR3 has 13 residues. Germline CDR1 reads MNHEY; CDR2 reads SVGAGI. Trimming removed 6 bases from V and 7 bases from J; junction bases left unmatched: 4.

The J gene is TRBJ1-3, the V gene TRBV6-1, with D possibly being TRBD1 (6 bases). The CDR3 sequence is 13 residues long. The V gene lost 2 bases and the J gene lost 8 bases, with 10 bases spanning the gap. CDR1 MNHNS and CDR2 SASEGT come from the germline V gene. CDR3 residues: CASSEQTGDTIYF. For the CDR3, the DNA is TGTGCCAGCAGTGAACAGACAGGCGACACCATATATTTT.

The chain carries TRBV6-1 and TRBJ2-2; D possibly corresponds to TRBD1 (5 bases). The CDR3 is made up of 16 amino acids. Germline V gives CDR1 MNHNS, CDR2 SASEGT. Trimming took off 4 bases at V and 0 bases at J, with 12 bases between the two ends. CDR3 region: CASSAQGNANTGELFF. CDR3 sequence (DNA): TGTGCCAGCAGTGCTCAGGGAAATGCGAACACCGGGGAGCTGTTTTTT.

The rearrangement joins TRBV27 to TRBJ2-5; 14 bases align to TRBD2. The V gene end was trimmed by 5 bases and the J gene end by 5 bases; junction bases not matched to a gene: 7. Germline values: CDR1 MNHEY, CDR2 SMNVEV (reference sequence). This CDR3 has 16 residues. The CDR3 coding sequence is TGTGCCAGCAGTCCAAGACTAGCGGGGGGGAGGGAGACCCAGTACTTC. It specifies CASSPRLAGGRETQYF.

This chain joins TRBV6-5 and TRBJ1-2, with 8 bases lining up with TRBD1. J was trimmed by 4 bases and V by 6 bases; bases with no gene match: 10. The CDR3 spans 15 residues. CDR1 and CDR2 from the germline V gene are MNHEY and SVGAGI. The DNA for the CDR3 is TGTGCCAGCAGACCCCAGGGGGCTCATCCCTATGGCTACACCTTC. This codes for CASRPQGAHPYGYTF.

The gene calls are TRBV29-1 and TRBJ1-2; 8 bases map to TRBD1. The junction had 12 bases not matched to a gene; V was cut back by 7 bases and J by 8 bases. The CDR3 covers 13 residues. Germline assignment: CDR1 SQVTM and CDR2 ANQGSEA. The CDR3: CSGTGRGIGGYTF. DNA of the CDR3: TGCAGCGGGACAGGGCGGGGGATAGGAGGCTACACCTTC.

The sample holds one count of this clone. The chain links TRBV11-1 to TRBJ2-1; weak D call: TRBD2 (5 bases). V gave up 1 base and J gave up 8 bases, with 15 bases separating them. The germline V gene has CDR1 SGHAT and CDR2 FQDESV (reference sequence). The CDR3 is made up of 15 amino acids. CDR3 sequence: CASSLESGDRHEQFF. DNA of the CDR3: TGTGCCAGCAGCTTAGAATCCGGGGATAGGCATGAGCAGTTCTTC.

The CDR3 loop reads CSVERQGSYGYTF. The CDR3 region has the DNA TGCAGCGTTGAACGACAGGGGAGCTATGGCTACACCTTC. V and J are TRBV29-1 and TRBJ1-2; TRBD1 matches 8 bases. After removal of 2 bases from V and 4 bases from J, the junction contained 3 bases not matched to a gene. The CDR3 is made up of 13 amino acids. Per the germline V gene, CDR1 is SQVTM and CDR2 is ANQGSEA.

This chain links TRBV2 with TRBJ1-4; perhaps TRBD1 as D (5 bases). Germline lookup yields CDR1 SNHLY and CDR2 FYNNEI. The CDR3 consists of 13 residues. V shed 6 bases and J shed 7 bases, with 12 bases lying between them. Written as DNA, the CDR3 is TGTGCCAGCAGCCCCTCAGGGCGTGAAAAACTGTTTTTT. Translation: CASSPSGREKLFF.

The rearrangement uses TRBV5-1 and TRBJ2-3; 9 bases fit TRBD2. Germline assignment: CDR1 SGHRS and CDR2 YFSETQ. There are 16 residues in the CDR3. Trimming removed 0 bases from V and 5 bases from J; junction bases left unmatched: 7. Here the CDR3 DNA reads TGCGCCAGCAGCTTGGGCTGGCGGGAGGGCCGAGATACGCAGTATTTT. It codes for CASSLGWREGRDTQYF. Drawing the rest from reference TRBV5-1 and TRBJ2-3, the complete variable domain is KAGVTQTPRYLIKTRGQQVTLSCSPISGHRSVSWYQQTPGQGLQFLFEYFSETQRNKGNFPGRFSGRQFSNSRSEMNVSTLELGDSALYLCASSLGWREGRDTQYFGPGTRLTVL.

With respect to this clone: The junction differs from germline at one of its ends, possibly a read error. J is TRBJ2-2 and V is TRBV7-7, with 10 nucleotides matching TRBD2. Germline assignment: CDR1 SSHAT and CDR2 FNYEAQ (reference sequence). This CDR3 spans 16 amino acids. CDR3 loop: CASSLLAGGDTGELFF. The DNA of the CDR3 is TGTGCTAGCAGCTTATTAGCGGGAGGTGACACCGGGGAGCTGTTTTTT.

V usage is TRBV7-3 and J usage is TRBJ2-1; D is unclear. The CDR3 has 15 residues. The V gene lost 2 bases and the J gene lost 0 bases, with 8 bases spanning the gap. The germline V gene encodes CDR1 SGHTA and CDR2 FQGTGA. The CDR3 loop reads CASSLDGVSYNEQFF. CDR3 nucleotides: TGTGCCAGCAGCTTAGACGGAGTCTCCTACAATGAGCAGTTCTTC.

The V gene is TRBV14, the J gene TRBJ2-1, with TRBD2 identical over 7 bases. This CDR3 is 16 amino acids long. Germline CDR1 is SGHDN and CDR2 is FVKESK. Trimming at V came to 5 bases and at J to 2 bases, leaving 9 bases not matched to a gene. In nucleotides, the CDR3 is TGTGCCAGCAGCGTACGGGGGAGGGTAACCTACAATGAGCAGTTCTTC. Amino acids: CASSVRGRVTYNEQFF.

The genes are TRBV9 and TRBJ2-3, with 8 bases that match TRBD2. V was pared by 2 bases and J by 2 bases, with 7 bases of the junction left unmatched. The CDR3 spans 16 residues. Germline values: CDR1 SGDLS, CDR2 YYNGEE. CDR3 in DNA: TGTGCCAGCAGCGTCATTGCGGGGGGCCTCACAGATACGCAGTATTTT. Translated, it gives CASSVIAGGLTDTQYF.

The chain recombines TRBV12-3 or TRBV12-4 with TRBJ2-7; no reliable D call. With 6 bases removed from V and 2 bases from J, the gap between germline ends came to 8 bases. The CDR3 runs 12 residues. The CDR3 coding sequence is TGTGCCAGCAGCTTCGTCCCCTACGAGCAGTACTTC. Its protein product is CASSFVPYEQYF.